The clone carrying this TCR beta chain was detected only a few times. Its specificity is unknown. TCRdb used MiXCR to reprocess the 5' RACE reads, holding one entry per CDR3 protein. The profile shows hundreds of thousands of distinct CDR3 sequences, around 28% of them singletons. Germline values: CDR1 LGHDT, CDR2 YNNKEL (reference sequence). Trimming took 4 bases from V and 0 from J; bases not matched to a gene: 5. There are 16 residues in the CDR3. The data stem from a study of T-cell memory formation after mild COVID-19. Study details: TCR clusters were mostly confined to one donor each.

Study-wide findings and caveats: Mainly in CM and EM were contracting CD4+ clones; CD8+ were in EMRA. The second-wave clones peaking on day 37 were not confirmed as SARS-CoV-2-specific. Whereas later expanders leaned CD4+, clones contracting day 15 to 85 showed a balanced CD4/CD8 makeup.

The specimen sequenced was PBMCs or a T cell subset sorted from them (not recorded which). The receptor was derived from an adult woman who had mild COVID-19 (a few samples of this study predate the infection). Cell type and time point are not known. The rearrangement joins TRBV3-1 to TRBJ1-3; 8 nucleotides match TRBD1. For the CDR3, the DNA is TGTGCCAGCAGCCCGGACAGGGCTGTCTCTGGAAACACCATATATTTT. Protein sequence: CASSPDRAVSGNTIYF.